The 26 T cell receptor beta chains reported below all come from one sample, sequenced in a study of T cell responses to AZD1222 COVID-19 vaccine. Sequenced by immunoSEQ multiplex PCR; TCRdb stores in-frame clones only, minus some. The table records approximately 160,000 clones, roughly 93% of them present only once. The specimen was peripheral blood, collected on day 0 of AZD1222 vaccination. These receptors came from an adult in good health.

Here the CDR3 reads CASSPLEETQYF. CDR3 bases: TGTGCCAGCAGTCCACTCGAAGAGACCCAGTACTTC. V and J are TRBV3-1 (or the pseudogene TRBV3-2) and TRBJ2-5; D call uncertain. Deletions cut 6 bases from V and 3 bases from J, with 8 bases between. CDR1 LGHDT and CDR2 YNNKEL come from the germline V gene (reference sequence). The CDR3 runs to 12 residues.

The gene calls are TRBV4-3 and TRBJ1-2; TRBD1 aligns across 9 bases. The CDR3 length is 14 residues. The germline gives CDR1 LGHNA, CDR2 YSLEER. The V segment lost 6 bases and the J segment 8 bases; nucleotides outside the gene matches: 10. CDR3 amino acids: CASRDRGPARGYTF. The CDR3 region has the DNA TGCGCCAGCAGGGACAGGGGCCCCGCTAGGGGCTACACCTTC.

The CDR3, as DNA: TGTGCCAGCAGTTCCCTTTATACGCAGCAGTACTTC. This encodes CASSSLYTQQYF. The rearrangement links TRBV6-2 or TRBV6-3 to TRBJ2-7, with no clear D. V gave up 4 bases and J gave up 8 bases, with 12 bases separating them. The CDR3 has 12 amino acids. Germline V gene sequence: CDR1 MNHEY, CDR2 SVGEGT.

The rearrangement joins TRBV4-3 to TRBJ1-1, with 9 bases identical to TRBD1. CDR1 and CDR2 from the germline V gene are LGHNA and YSLEER. The CDR3 has 13 amino acids. After removal of 5 bases from V and 5 bases from J, the junction contained 3 bases not matched to a gene. CDR3: CASSWDRETEAFF. The CDR3 nucleotides read TGCGCCAGCAGCTGGGACAGGGAGACTGAAGCTTTCTTT.

The chain uses TRBV18 and TRBJ2-7, with 12 positions matching TRBD1. J was trimmed by 6 bases and V by 3 bases; bases with no gene match: 3. The CDR3 has 14 residues. Germline V gives CDR1 KGHSH, CDR2 LQKENI. This CDR3 reads CASSPRDRGPEQYF. CDR3 in DNA: TGTGCCAGCTCACCCCGGGACAGGGGGCCCGAGCAGTACTTC.

The chain joins TRBV6-5 to TRBJ1-3; no definite D call. This CDR3 has 14 residues. Germline-derived CDR1 and CDR2 are MNHEY and SVGAGI. V lost 6 bases, J lost 0 bases, and 9 bases lay in between. CDR3 nucleotides: TGTGCCAGCAGCCGCCACAACTCTGGAAACACCATATATTTT. Amino acids: CASSRHNSGNTIYF.

Regarding this clone: One end of the junction is discordant with germline, which a read error may explain. This CDR3 reads CASSFPGTEAFF. CDR3 bases: TGTGCCAGCAGCTTCCCCGGGACTGAGGCTTTCTTT. The V and J genes are TRBV7-6 and TRBJ1-1, with D perhaps TRBD1 (5 bases). Germline V lookup: CDR1 SGHVS, CDR2 FNYEAQ. The CDR3 consists of 12 residues.

The gene calls are TRBV4-1 and TRBJ2-1; 7 bases fit TRBD1. V was pared by 3 bases and J by 3 bases, with 2 bases of the junction left unmatched. The CDR3 extends over 14 amino acids. Germline V CDR1 and CDR2: MGHRA, YSYEKL. The CDR3 nucleotides read TGCGCCAGCAGCCAGTGGGACAGCTACAATGAGCAGTTCTTC. Its protein product is CASSQWDSYNEQFF.

The chain links TRBV5-8 to TRBJ2-5; D is uncertain. Germline V lookup: CDR1 SGHTS, CDR2 YDEGEE. The CDR3 has 16 residues. V was clipped by 4 bases and J by 4 bases, with 20 bases between them. DNA for the CDR3: TGTGCCAGCAGCCCAAAGAGGATAGGGTTCTCAGAGACCCAGTACTTC. Protein sequence: CASSPKRIGFSETQYF.

This chain joins TRBV6-1 and TRBJ2-2; 9 bases agree with TRBD1. After removal of 2 bases from V and 6 bases from J, the junction contained 1 base not matched to a gene. CDR3 length: 14 residues. Germline V CDR1 and CDR2: MNHNS, SASEGT. CDR3 sequence (DNA): TGTGCCAGCAGTGAAAGGACAGGGGCCGGGGAGCTGTTTTTT. This translates into CASSERTGAGELFF.

The CDR3, as DNA: TGCAGCGGGGGAGACAGGGGCAGGGTTGAAGCTTTCTTT. Amino acids: CSGGDRGRVEAFF. The chain combines TRBV29-1 with TRBJ1-1, with 8 bases matching TRBD1. This CDR3 comprises 13 residues. The V and J ends lost 7 bases and 7 bases, in that order; junction bases with no gene match: 11. Germline V lookup: CDR1 SQVTM, CDR2 ANQGSEA. The full variable domain, with the rest looked up from reference TRBV29-1 and TRBJ1-1, is SAVISQKPSRDICQRGTSLTIQCQVDSQVTMMFWYRQQPGQSLTLIATANQGSEATYESGFVIDKFPISRPNLTFSTLTVSNMSPEDSSIYLCSGGDRGRVEAFFGQGTRLTVV.

J is TRBJ1-4 and V is TRBV27; 10 bases are shared with TRBD1. The germline CDR1 and CDR2 sequences are MNHEY and SMNVEV (reference sequence). This CDR3 comprises 17 residues. J gave up 8 bases and V 5 bases, and 14 bases lay outside the gene matches. The CDR3 sequence: CASSPRTGGKEGEKLFF. The CDR3 nucleotides read TGTGCCAGCAGTCCCCGGACAGGGGGGAAAGAAGGGGAAAAACTGTTTTTT.

The gene calls are TRBV5-6 and TRBJ1-2; a weak D match, TRBD1 (5 bases). With 1 base removed from V and 6 bases from J, the gap between germline ends came to 10 bases. CDR1 SGHDT and CDR2 YYEEEE come from the germline V gene. The CDR3 has 13 residues. Here the CDR3 reads CASSLRGNNGYTF. CDR3 sequence (DNA): TGTGCCAGCAGCTTGCGGGGCAATAATGGCTACACCTTC.

CDR3 in DNA: TGTGCCAGCAGTCCCCCAGGGTCCGAGTCAGGAGATACGCAGTATTTT. This sequence encodes CASSPPGSESGDTQYF. This chain connects TRBV28 to TRBJ2-3; D possibly corresponds to TRBD1 (5 bases). There are 16 residues in the CDR3. In germline, CDR1 is MDHEN, CDR2 SYDVKM. Trimming took off 5 bases at V and 5 bases at J, with 20 bases between the two ends.

This chain joins TRBV7-9 and TRBJ1-1; D not certain. The V end lost 5 bases, the J end lost 7 bases, and 17 bases lay between the germline ends. Per the germline V gene, CDR1 is SEHNR and CDR2 is FQNEAQ (reference sequence). CDR3 length equals 14 residues. For the CDR3, the DNA is TGTGCCAGCAGCCCATCTTGGAAACTCCATGAAGCTTTCTTT. Translating it yields CASSPSWKLHEAFF.

The chain carries TRBV6-5 and TRBJ2-5; D gene unclear. Germline lookup yields CDR1 MNHEY and CDR2 SVGAGI. The V end lost 5 bases, the J end lost 4 bases, and 14 bases lay between the germline ends. The CDR3 is made up of 14 amino acids. CDR3 DNA: TGTGCCAGCAGTCACAGTGGCACGGGAGAGACCCAGTACTTC. It yields the protein CASSHSGTGETQYF.

V usage is TRBV25-1 and J usage is TRBJ2-2; tentatively, D is TRBD1 (7 bases). The CDR3 runs 15 residues. CDR1 and CDR2 from the germline V gene are MGHDK and SYGVNS. Deletions cut 1 base from V and 5 bases from J, with 11 bases between. CDR3 in DNA: TGTGCCAGCAGTGAATGGGCAGGGGGGACCGGGGAGCTGTTTTTT. Amino acid sequence: CASSEWAGGTGELFF.

The chain couples TRBV4-3 to TRBJ2-3, with D possibly TRBD1 on 5 matching bases. Trimming stripped 8 bases from V and 2 bases from J, with 17 bases between. This CDR3 comprises 15 residues. The germline V gene encodes CDR1 LGHNA and CDR2 YSLEER. The CDR3 region is CASPPHRTITDTQYF. Written as DNA, the CDR3 is TGCGCCAGCCCACCTCACAGGACCATCACAGATACGCAGTATTTT.

This clone was observed once. The chain links TRBV5-1 to TRBJ2-5, with 8 positions matching TRBD1. V was clipped by 4 bases and J by 5 bases; unmatched bases: 10. CDR1 and CDR2 from the germline V gene are SGHRS and YFSETQ. This CDR3 has 15 residues. The CDR3 DNA sequence: TGCGCCAGCAGCCCTGGACAGGGCTTAGGGGAGACCCAGTACTTC. Amino acids: CASSPGQGLGETQYF.

This clone was seen just once. V is TRBV19 and J is TRBJ1-6; TRBD1 matches at 7 bases. The CDR3 covers 14 residues. J lost 9 bases, V lost 5 bases, and 7 bases had no gene match. Germline CDR1 LNHDA, CDR2 SQIVND (reference sequence). CDR3 DNA sequence: TGTGCCAGTAGTCCCGGGACAGTCGGTTCACCCCTCCACTTT. As protein: CASSPGTVGSPLHF.

The gene calls are TRBV7-2 and TRBJ2-5; a possible D gene is TRBD2 (7 bases). V was trimmed by 1 base and J by 4 bases, leaving 16 bases between them. This CDR3 has 16 residues. Germline CDR1 and CDR2: SGHTA and FQGNSA. CDR3 sequence (DNA): TGTGCCAGCAGCTTAGTCCCGACTAGGGGGGGAGAGACCCAGTACTTC. Translated, it gives CASSLVPTRGGETQYF.

The genes are TRBV6-2 or TRBV6-3 and TRBJ2-7; 8 bases are a match to TRBD2. Looked up from germline, CDR1 is MNHEY and CDR2 is SVGEGT. There are 15 residues in the CDR3. The ends lost 1 base at V and 4 bases at J; junction bases unmatched: 6. The chain's CDR3 is CASSYFGGASYEQYF. In DNA, the CDR3 is TGTGCCAGCAGTTACTTCGGGGGGGCCAGTTACGAGCAGTACTTC.

The chain combines TRBV28 with TRBJ2-1; 7 bases match TRBD2. With V trimmed by 5 bases and J by 0 bases, 16 bases remained unmatched. The CDR3 covers 19 residues. In germline, CDR1 is MDHEN, CDR2 SYDVKM. CDR3 region: CASSGPGLETRSSYNEQFF. In DNA, the CDR3 is TGTGCCAGCAGTGGGCCTGGACTAGAGACCCGAAGCTCCTACAATGAGCAGTTCTTC.

The CDR3 spells CASSHPGLAGNTIYF. CDR3 nucleotide sequence: TGCGCCAGCAGCCATCCCGGTCTCGCGGGAAACACCATATATTTT. The chain joins TRBV4-3 to TRBJ1-3, with D uncertain. Germline-derived CDR1 and CDR2 are LGHNA and YSLEER. V lost 3 bases and J lost 4, with 13 bases in between. This CDR3 comprises 15 residues.

This chain links TRBV5-8 with TRBJ2-6; TRBD2 agrees at 11 bases. The CDR3 consists of 20 residues. Trimming at V came to 0 bases and at J to 0 bases, leaving 8 bases not matched to a gene. CDR1 and CDR2 from the germline V gene are SGHTS and YDEGEE. The CDR3 sequence: CASSLVKTSGVFSGANVLTF. CDR3 coding DNA: TGTGCCAGCAGCTTGGTAAAGACTAGCGGGGTGTTCTCTGGGGCCAACGTCCTGACTTTC. Complete variable domain (other parts from reference TRBV5-8 and TRBJ2-6): EAGVTQSPTHLIKTRGQQATLRCSPISGHTSVYWYQQALGLGLQFLLWYDEGEERNRGNFPPRFSGRQFPNYSSELNVNALELEDSALYLCASSLVKTSGVFSGANVLTFGAGSRLTVL.

This rearrangement joins TRBV5-4 to TRBJ1-1, with a possible D match to TRBD1 (6 bases). From germline, CDR1 is SGHNT and CDR2 YYREEE (reference sequence). V lost 0 bases to trimming and J lost 4 bases, with 16 bases between them. The CDR3 runs to 16 residues. The CDR3, as DNA: TGTGCCAGCAGCTTGGAAGGCCAGGGGCCCAGCACTGAAGCTTTCTTT. Translated: CASSLEGQGPSTEAFF.